These 5 T cell receptor beta chains came from one sample sequenced in a study of blood T cell repertoires in COVID-19. Generated by immunoSEQ multiplex PCR, the TCRdb table keeps only in-frame clones and is missing some. Of around 100,000 clones detected, 75% to 90% appear once; the ten largest clones hold 1.5% to 2%. The specimen sequenced was peripheral blood. The receptors originated from a woman between 65 and 79 years old with active or convalescent COVID-19.

This chain uses TRBV24-1 with TRBJ2-3; D is possibly TRBD2 (6 bases). Per germline, CDR1 KGHDR and CDR2 SFDVKD. This CDR3 contains 17 residues. V was trimmed by 1 base and J by 6 bases, leaving 19 bases between them. The CDR3: CATSDLKLRREGDTQYF. The DNA of the CDR3 is TGTGCCACCAGTGATTTAAAGCTAAGGCGGGAAGGGGATACGCAGTATTTT.

The chain recombines TRBV30 with TRBJ1-6; D gene ambiguous. The V end was cut by 3 bases, the J end by 1 base, with 16 bases between. Germline values: CDR1 GTSNPN, CDR2 SVGIG (reference sequence). This CDR3 has 17 residues. CDR3 DNA: TGTGCCTGGAGGGCGCATGGGGAGTTTTCCTATAATTCACCCCTCCACTTT. This encodes CAWRAHGEFSYNSPLHF.

This chain uses TRBV9 with TRBJ2-7, with D maybe TRBD2 (6 bases). There are 15 residues in the CDR3. The germline V and J ends were trimmed by 3 bases and 9 bases, with 22 bases remaining between them. Germline loops: CDR1 SGDLS, CDR2 YYNGEE. This CDR3 is CASSATSLRTQGQYF. CDR3 nucleotides: TGTGCCAGCAGCGCGACTAGTCTTCGTACTCAAGGGCAGTACTTC. Supplemented by reference TRBV9 and TRBJ2-7, the full variable domain reads DSGVTQTPKHLITATGQRVTLRCSPRSGDLSVYWYQQSLDQGLQFLIQYYNGEERAKGNILERFSAQQFPDLHSELNLSSLELGDSALYFCASSATSLRTQGQYFGPGTRLTVT.

J is TRBJ1-5 and V is TRBV28; 8 positions agree with TRBD1. V dropped 5 bases and J dropped 6; count of bases not matched to a gene: 6. The CDR3 contains 14 residues. Looked up from germline, CDR1 is MDHEN and CDR2 is SYDVKM. The CDR3 here is CASSPAGGSQPQHF. In DNA form, the CDR3 reads TGTGCCAGCAGTCCCGCAGGGGGCTCTCAGCCCCAGCATTTT.

The rearrangement links TRBV7-2 to TRBJ1-2; D gene unclear. This CDR3 has 14 residues. The germline V gene has CDR1 SGHTA and CDR2 FQGNSA. V was pared by 2 bases and J by 5 bases, with 12 bases between. CDR3: CASSLLGESYGYTF. In nucleotides, the CDR3 is TGTGCCAGCAGCTTACTTGGGGAGTCTTATGGCTACACCTTC.